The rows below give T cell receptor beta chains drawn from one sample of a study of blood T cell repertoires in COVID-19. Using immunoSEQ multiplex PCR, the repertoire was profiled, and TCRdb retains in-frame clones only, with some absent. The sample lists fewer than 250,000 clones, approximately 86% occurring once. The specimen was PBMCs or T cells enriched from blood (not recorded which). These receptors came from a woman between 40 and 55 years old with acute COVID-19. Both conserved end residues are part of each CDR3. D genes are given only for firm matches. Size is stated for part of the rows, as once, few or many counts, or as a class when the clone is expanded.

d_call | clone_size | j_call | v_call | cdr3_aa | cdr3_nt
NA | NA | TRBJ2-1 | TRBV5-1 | CASSLALRGSYNEQFF | TGCGCCAGCAGCTTGGCCCTCAGGGGTTCCTACAATGAGCAGTTCTTC
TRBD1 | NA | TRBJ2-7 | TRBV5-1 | CASSLDYTGTGRLYEQYF | TGCGCCAGCAGCTTGGACTACACCGGGACAGGAAGGCTCTACGAGCAGTACTTC
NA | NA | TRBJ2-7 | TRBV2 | CASSGHSSSYEQYF | TGTGCCAGCAGTGGACACTCAAGCTCCTACGAGCAGTACTTC
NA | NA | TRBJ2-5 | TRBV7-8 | CASSSRGLGETQYF | TGTGCCAGCAGCTCCAGGGGTTTGGGAGAGACCCAGTACTTC
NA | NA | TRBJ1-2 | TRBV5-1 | CASSLDRAAGYTF | TGCGCCAGCAGCTTGGACAGGGCGGCTGGCTACACCTTC
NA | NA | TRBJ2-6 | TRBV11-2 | CASSLALSGSGANVLTF | TGTGCCAGCAGCTTAGCTCTGTCGGGCTCTGGGGCCAACGTCCTGACTTTC
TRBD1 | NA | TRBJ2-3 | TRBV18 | CASSPQGQGAYTQYF | TGTGCCAGCTCACCACAGGGACAGGGGGCTTATACGCAGTATTTT
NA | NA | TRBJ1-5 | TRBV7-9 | CASSSGFLQPQHF | TGTGCCAGCAGCTCCGGGTTCCTGCAGCCCCAGCATTTT
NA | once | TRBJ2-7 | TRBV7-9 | CASSLGAHEQYF | TGTGCCAGCAGCTTAGGGGCTCACGAGCAGTACTTC
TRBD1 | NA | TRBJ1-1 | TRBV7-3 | CASSLTGTGHEAFF | TGTGCCAGCAGCTTAACGGGGACAGGCCATGAAGCTTTCTTT
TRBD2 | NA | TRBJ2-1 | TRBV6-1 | CASSDRGRMPHNEQFF | TGTGCCAGCAGTGATCGCGGGAGGATGCCCCACAATGAGCAGTTCTTC
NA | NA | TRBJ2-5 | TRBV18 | CASSHGSKTQYF | TGTGCCAGCTCACACGGGTCCAAGACCCAGTACTTC
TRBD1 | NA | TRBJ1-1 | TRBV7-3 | CASSFQGENTEAFF | TGTGCCAGCAGCTTCCAGGGGGAGAACACTGAAGCTTTCTTT
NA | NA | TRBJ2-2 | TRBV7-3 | CASSLRGGTETGELFF | TGTGCCAGCAGCTTACGGGGCGGGACGGAAACCGGGGAGCTGTTTTTT
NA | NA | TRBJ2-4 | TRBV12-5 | CASGSLPGIQYF | TGTGCTAGTGGTTCCCTCCCCGGCATTCAGTACTTC
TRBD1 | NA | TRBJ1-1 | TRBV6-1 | CASSEQGVNTEAFF | TGTGCCAGCAGTGAACAGGGGGTGAACACTGAAGCTTTCTTT
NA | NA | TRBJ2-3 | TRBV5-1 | CASSLFRSGSTDTQYF | TGCGCCAGCAGCTTGTTCCGTTCAGGGAGCACAGATACGCAGTATTTT
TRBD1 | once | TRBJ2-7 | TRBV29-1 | CSVSDRDRVHEQYF | TGCAGCGTAAGTGATAGGGACAGGGTCCACGAGCAGTACTTC
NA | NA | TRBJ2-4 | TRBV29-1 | CSVETGGDIQYF | TGCAGCGTGGAGACAGGCGGCGACATTCAGTACTTC
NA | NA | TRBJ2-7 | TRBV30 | CAWSERYEQYF | TGTGCCTGGAGTGAGAGGTACGAGCAGTACTTC
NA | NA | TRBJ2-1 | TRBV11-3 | CASSPKGLSEQFF | TGTGCCAGCAGCCCCAAGGGACTTTCTGAGCAGTTCTTC
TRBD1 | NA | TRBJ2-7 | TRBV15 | CATSRDVGQGHEQYF | TGTGCCACCAGCAGAGATGTGGGACAGGGTCACGAGCAGTACTTC
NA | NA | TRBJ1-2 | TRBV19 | CASTLHGQRYYGYTF | TGTGCCAGTACCCTTCACGGACAGAGATACTATGGCTACACCTTC
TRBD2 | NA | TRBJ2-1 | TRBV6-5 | CASSKRLAGYNEQFF | TGTGCCAGCAGCAAAAGACTAGCGGGATACAATGAGCAGTTCTTC
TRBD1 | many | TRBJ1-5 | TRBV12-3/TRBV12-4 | CASRLTGDQPQHF | TGTGCCAGCAGGTTGACAGGGGATCAGCCCCAGCATTTT
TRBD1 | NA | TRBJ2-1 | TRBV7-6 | CASSAGQGYNEQFF | TGTGCCAGCAGCGCGGGACAGGGGTACAATGAGCAGTTCTTC
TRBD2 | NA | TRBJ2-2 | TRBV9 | CASSARTSAINTGELFF | TGTGCCAGCAGCGCGAGAACTAGCGCAATCAACACCGGGGAGCTGTTTTTT
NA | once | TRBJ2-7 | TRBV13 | CASSRRSSYEQYF | TGTGCCAGCAGTCGGCGGAGCTCCTACGAGCAGTACTTC
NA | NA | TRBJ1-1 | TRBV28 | CASSLRGTEAFF | TGTGCCAGCAGTTTAAGGGGCACTGAAGCTTTCTTT
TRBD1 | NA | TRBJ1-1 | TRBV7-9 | CASSSQGISTEAFF | TGTGCCAGCAGCTCACAGGGGATCTCCACTGAAGCTTTCTTT
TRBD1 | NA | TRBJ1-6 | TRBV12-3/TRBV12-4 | CASSRTGALHF | TGTGCCAGCAGCCGGACAGGGGCCCTCCACTTT
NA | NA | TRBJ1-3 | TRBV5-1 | CASSVSTGHSGNTIYF | TGCGCCAGCAGCGTGTCTACAGGGCACTCTGGAAACACCATATATTTT
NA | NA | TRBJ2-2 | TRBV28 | CASNIRLNTGELFF | TGTGCCAGCAATATCCGGTTGAACACCGGGGAGCTGTTTTTT
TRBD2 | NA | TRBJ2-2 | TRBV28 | CASSRGGLAGENTGELFF | TGTGCCAGCAGTCGGGGGGGACTAGCGGGAGAGAACACCGGGGAGCTGTTTTTT
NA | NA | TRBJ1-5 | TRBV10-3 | CAIQSGGGSNQPQHF | TGTGCCATCCAGAGCGGGGGGGGGAGCAATCAGCCCCAGCATTTT
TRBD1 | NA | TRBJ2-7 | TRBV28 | CASNDRALGEQYF | TGTGCCAGCAACGACAGGGCGTTGGGCGAGCAGTACTTC
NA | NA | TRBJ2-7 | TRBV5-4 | CASSSSPGDEQYF | TGTGCCAGCAGCTCCTCCCCGGGGGACGAGCAGTACTTC
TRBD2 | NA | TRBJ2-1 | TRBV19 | CARRLAGGPGEQFF | TGTGCCAGGAGACTAGCGGGAGGGCCTGGTGAGCAGTTCTTC
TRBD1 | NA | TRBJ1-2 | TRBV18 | CASSSGTDYGYTF | TGTGCCAGCTCAAGTGGGACAGACTATGGCTACACCTTC
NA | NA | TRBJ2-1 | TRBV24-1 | CATNRGNEQFF | TGTGCCACCAATCGAGGCAATGAGCAGTTCTTC
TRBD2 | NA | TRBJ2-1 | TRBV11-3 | CASSQRTSGSPIEQFF | TGTGCCAGCAGCCAGAGGACTAGCGGAAGCCCCATTGAGCAGTTCTTC
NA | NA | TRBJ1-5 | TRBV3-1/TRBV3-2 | CASSQLGGGNQPQHF | TGTGCCAGCAGCCAATTGGGGGGGGGCAATCAGCCCCAGCATTTT
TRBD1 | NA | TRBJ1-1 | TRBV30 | CAWSVRGTGRGTEAFF | TGTGCCTGGAGTGTAAGAGGGACAGGCAGGGGCACTGAAGCTTTCTTT
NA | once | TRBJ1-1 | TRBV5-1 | CASSLTVNTEAFF | TGCGCCAGCAGCTTGACGGTTAACACTGAAGCTTTCTTT
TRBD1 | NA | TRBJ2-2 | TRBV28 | CASSLVRGLGGELFF | TGTGCCAGCAGCTTGGTCAGGGGGCTGGGCGGGGAGCTGTTTTTT
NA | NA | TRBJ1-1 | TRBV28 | CASNRGGMNTEAFF | TGTGCCAGCAACCGGGGGGGGATGAACACTGAAGCTTTCTTT
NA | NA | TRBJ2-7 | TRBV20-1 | CSASGASFQGEQYF | TGCAGTGCTAGTGGAGCGTCGTTCCAAGGCGAGCAGTACTTC
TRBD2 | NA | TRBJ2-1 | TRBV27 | CASSSLAGVRNEQFF | TGTGCCAGCAGTTCACTAGCGGGAGTTCGCAATGAGCAGTTCTTC
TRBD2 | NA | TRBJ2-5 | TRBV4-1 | CASSQLAGVGETQYF | TGCGCCAGCAGCCAACTAGCGGGAGTAGGGGAGACCCAGTACTTC
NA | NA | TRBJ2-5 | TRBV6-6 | CASTTIGGQETQYF | TGTGCCAGTACTACAATAGGGGGACAAGAGACCCAGTACTTC
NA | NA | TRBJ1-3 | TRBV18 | CASSPDIGNTIYF | TGTGCCAGCTCACCAGACATCGGCAACACCATATATTTT
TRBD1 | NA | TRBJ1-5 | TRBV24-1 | CATSGTTGYQPQHF | TGTGCCACCAGTGGAACGACAGGGTATCAGCCCCAGCATTTT